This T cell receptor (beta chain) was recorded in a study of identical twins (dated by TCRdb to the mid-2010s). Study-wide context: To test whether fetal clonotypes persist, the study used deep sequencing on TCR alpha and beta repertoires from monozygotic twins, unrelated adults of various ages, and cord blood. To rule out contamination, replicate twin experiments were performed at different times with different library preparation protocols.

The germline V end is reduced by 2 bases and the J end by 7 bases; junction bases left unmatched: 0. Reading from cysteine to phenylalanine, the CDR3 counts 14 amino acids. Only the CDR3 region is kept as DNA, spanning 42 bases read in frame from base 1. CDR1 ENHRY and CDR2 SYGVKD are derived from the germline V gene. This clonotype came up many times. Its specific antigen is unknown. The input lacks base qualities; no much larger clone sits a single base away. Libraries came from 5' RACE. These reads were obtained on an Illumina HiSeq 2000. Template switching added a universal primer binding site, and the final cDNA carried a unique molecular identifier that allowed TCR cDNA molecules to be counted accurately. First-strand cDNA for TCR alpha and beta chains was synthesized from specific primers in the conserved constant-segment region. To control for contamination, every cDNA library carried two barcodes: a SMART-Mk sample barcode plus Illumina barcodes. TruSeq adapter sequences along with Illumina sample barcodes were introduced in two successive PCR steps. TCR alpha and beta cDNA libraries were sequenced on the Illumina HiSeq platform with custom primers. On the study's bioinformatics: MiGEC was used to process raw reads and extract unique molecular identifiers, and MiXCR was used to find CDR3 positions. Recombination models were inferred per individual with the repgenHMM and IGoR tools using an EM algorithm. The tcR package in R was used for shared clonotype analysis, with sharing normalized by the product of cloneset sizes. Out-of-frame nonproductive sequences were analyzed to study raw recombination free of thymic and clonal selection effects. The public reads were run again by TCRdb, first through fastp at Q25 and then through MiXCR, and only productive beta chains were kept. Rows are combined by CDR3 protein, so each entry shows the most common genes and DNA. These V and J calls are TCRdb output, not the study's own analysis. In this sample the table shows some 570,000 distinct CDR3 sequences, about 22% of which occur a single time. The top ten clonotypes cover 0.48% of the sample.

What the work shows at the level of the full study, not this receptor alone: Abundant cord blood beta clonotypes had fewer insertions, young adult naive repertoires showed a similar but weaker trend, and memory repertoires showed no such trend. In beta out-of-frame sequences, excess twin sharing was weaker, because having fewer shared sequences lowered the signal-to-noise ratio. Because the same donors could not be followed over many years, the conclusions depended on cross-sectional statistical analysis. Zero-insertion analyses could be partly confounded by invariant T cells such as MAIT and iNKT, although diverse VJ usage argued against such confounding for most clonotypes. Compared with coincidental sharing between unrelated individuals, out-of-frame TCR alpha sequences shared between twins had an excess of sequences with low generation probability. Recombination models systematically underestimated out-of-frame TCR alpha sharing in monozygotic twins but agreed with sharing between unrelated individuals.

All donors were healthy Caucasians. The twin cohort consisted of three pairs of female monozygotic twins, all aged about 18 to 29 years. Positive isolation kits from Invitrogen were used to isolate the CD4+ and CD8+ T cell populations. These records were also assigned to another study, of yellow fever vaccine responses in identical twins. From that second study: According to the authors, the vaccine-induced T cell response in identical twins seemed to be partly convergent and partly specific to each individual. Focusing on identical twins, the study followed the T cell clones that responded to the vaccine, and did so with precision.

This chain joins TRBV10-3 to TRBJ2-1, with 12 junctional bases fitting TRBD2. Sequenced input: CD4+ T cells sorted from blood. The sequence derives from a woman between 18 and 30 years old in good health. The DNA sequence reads TGTGCCATCAGTGAGGGACTAGCGGGGAATGAGCAGTTCTTC. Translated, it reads CAISEGLAGNEQFF.